The next 20 T cell receptor beta chains were all read from a single sample in a study of blood T cell repertoires in COVID-19. Some clones are missing from TCRdb's copy, which holds only in-frame ones; the method was immunoSEQ multiplex PCR. The sample lists roughly 190,000 clones, 88% seen once, with roughly 5.5% in the top ten. The sequenced sample consisted of peripheral blood. The receptors were sampled from a man between 40 and 49 years old with active or convalescent COVID-19.

The J gene is TRBJ1-5, the V gene TRBV5-1, with 8 bases fitting TRBD1. The CDR3 covers 15 residues. Trimming removed 2 bases from V and 5 bases from J; junction bases left unmatched: 6. Germline V gene lookup returns CDR1 SGHRS and CDR2 YFSETQ. This CDR3 reads CASSLLGTGDQPQHF. The CDR3 DNA is TGCGCCAGCAGCTTACTCGGGACAGGAGATCAGCCCCAGCATTTT.

In this sample, this clone turned up a few times. The chain carries TRBV27 and TRBJ1-6; no definite D call. This CDR3 region has 15 residues. V was cut by 6 bases and J by 9 bases, with 18 bases left in between. Germline-derived CDR1 and CDR2 are MNHEY and SMNVEV (reference sequence). DNA for the CDR3: TGTGCCAGCAGGGGTGTTGAGGGTTGGGGTTCACCCCTCCACTTT. Translating it yields CASRGVEGWGSPLHF.

The chain is built from TRBV15 and TRBJ2-3, with a possible D match to TRBD2 (5 bases). The length of the CDR3 is 16 residues. Germline lookup yields CDR1 LNHNV and CDR2 YYDKDF (reference sequence). Trimming stripped 2 bases from V and 0 bases from J, with 12 bases between. CDR3 in amino acids: CATSRHGPGSTDTQYF. CDR3 DNA: TGTGCCACCAGCAGACATGGGCCGGGAAGCACAGATACGCAGTATTTT.

The chain carries TRBV2 and TRBJ1-5; 9 positions agree with TRBD1. Germline V gene sequence: CDR1 SNHLY, CDR2 FYNNEI. Germline trimming cut 7 bases from V and 5 bases from J; bases unmatched to any gene: 9. The CDR3 extends over 15 amino acids. Here the CDR3 reads CASKPDRGSYQPQHF. The CDR3 DNA reads TGTGCCAGCAAGCCGGACAGGGGTTCCTATCAGCCCCAGCATTTT.

The chain combines TRBV2 with TRBJ1-3; 7 bases fit TRBD1. The germline V gene has CDR1 SNHLY and CDR2 FYNNEI. The CDR3 sequence is 15 residues long. V shed 6 bases and J 2 bases; nucleotides not matched to a gene: 7. CDR3 DNA: TGTGCCAGCAGGCCCATTGGGACAGCTGGAAACACCATATATTTT. It is translated as CASRPIGTAGNTIYF.

The chain links TRBV7-3 to TRBJ1-5, with no clear D. Trimming took off 0 bases at V and 7 bases at J, with 13 bases between the two ends. CDR3 length: 15 residues. The germline V gene encodes CDR1 SGHTA and CDR2 FQGTGA. The CDR3 DNA reads TGTGCCAGCAGCTTAACCGGAGATTCTTACCAGCCCCAGCATTTT. Protein: CASSLTGDSYQPQHF.

This chain links TRBV7-2 with TRBJ2-1; 7 nucleotides line up with TRBD2. This CDR3 has 15 residues. The J segment lost 7 bases and the V segment lost 1 base, leaving 7 bases of the junction unmatched. Germline assignment: CDR1 SGHTA and CDR2 FQGNSA. Here the CDR3 reads CASSLVRLAANEQFF. The CDR3 DNA is TGTGCCAGCAGCTTAGTGAGGCTAGCGGCAAATGAGCAGTTCTTC.

This chain joins TRBV6-5 and TRBJ2-3; no clear D. Trimming took 2 bases from V and 2 from J, leaving 5 bases between them. The CDR3 is 13 residues long. CDR1 and CDR2 (germline): MNHEY, SVGAGI. For the CDR3, the DNA is TGTGCCAGCAGTTACCAAATCACAGATACGCAGTATTTT. Translating gives CASSYQITDTQYF.

In DNA, the CDR3 is TGTGCCAGCGGTCTCCTAGCGGGAGGGTTCGATGAGCAGTTCTTC. Translating it yields CASGLLAGGFDEQFF. This chain links TRBV7-9 with TRBJ2-1; TRBD2 agrees at 12 bases. The CDR3 loop spans 15 amino acids. The germline V gene encodes CDR1 SEHNR and CDR2 FQNEAQ (reference sequence). The V segment lost 8 bases and the J segment 8 bases; nucleotides outside the gene matches: 10. Variable domain in full (rest from reference TRBV7-9 and TRBJ2-1): DTGVSQNPRHKITKRGQNVTFRCDPISEHNRLYWYRQTLGQGPEFLTYFQNEAQLEKSRLLSDRFSAERPKGSFSTLEIQRTEQGDSAMYLCASGLLAGGFDEQFFGPGTRLTVL.

The gene calls are TRBV7-8 and TRBJ2-5, with 13 nucleotides matching TRBD2. The length of the CDR3 is 16 residues. Germline CDR1 SGHVS, CDR2 FQNEAQ. J was trimmed by 5 bases and V by 5 bases; bases with no gene match: 8. The CDR3 region has the DNA TGTGCCAGCAGCCTACCGACTAGCGGGGGGAAGGAGACCCAGTACTTC. This gives the protein CASSLPTSGGKETQYF.

V and J are TRBV19 and TRBJ2-7; 9 nucleotides line up with TRBD1. V lost 5 bases to trimming and J lost 0 bases; unmatched junction nucleotides: 8. CDR3 length: 16 residues. The germline V gene has CDR1 LNHDA and CDR2 SQIVND (reference sequence). The CDR3 DNA is TGTGCCAGTAGTTACCGGACAGGGGCATTCTCCTACGAGCAGTACTTC. It codes for CASSYRTGAFSYEQYF.

This sequence joins TRBV15 and TRBJ1-3, with a possible D match to TRBD1 (5 bases). V gave up 1 base and J gave up 3 bases, with 10 bases separating them. This CDR3 is built from 15 residues. Germline V gives CDR1 LNHNV, CDR2 YYDKDF (reference sequence). CDR3 coding DNA: TGTGCCACCAGCAGAGGCCCAGGGTTTGGAAACACCATATATTTT. Translation gives CATSRGPGFGNTIYF.

The chain recombines TRBV29-1 with TRBJ1-1, with D possibly being TRBD1 (5 bases). The CDR3 is 13 amino acids. The germline gives CDR1 SQVTM, CDR2 ANQGSEA. V shed 6 bases and J shed 1 base, with 12 bases lying between them. The CDR3 nucleotides read TGCAGCGTCACAACGGGGGGGAACACTGAAGCTTTCTTT. Encoded protein: CSVTTGGNTEAFF.

This clone was detected a few times. The chain employs TRBV28 and TRBJ2-3; D might be TRBD1 (6 bases). CDR1 MDHEN and CDR2 SYDVKM come from the germline V gene. The V end lost 7 bases, the J end lost 8 bases, and 16 bases lay between the germline ends. The CDR3 totals 13 residues. CDR3: CASNEDSQGTQYF. The CDR3 bases are TGTGCCAGCAATGAGGACTCACAGGGTACGCAGTATTTT.

This clone occurred once. V gene TRBV5-1 combines with J gene TRBJ1-3; TRBD1 might be the D (6 bases). CDR1 SGHRS and CDR2 YFSETQ come from the germline V gene. The CDR3 consists of 16 residues. V lost 0 bases to trimming and J lost 2 bases, with 12 bases between them. The CDR3, as DNA: TGCGCCAGCAGCTTGGTCGGGGGGGCGGCTGGAAACACCATATATTTT. Encoded protein: CASSLVGGAAGNTIYF.

This sequence joins TRBV11-2 and TRBJ1-2; TRBD1 might be the D (5 bases). The CDR3 runs 14 residues. With 5 bases removed from V and 7 bases from J, the gap between germline ends came to 17 bases. Germline V gene sequence: CDR1 SGHAT, CDR2 FQNNGV. The CDR3 reads CASSPEDTVGGYTF. CDR3 coding DNA: TGTGCCAGCAGCCCAGAGGACACTGTAGGTGGCTACACCTTC.

This clone has a single count. This chain uses TRBV6-2 or TRBV6-3 with TRBJ2-3, with D uncertain. The germline V and J ends were trimmed by 4 bases and 2 bases, with 10 bases remaining between them. Germline CDR1 reads MNHEY; CDR2 reads SVGEGT. The CDR3 totals 14 residues. CDR3 sequence: CASSFLSHTDTQYF. The DNA of the CDR3 is TGTGCCAGCAGTTTCCTATCCCACACAGATACGCAGTATTTT.

The CDR3 spells CASSEEVLGNIQYF. CDR3 bases: TGTGCCAGCAGTGAAGAAGTACTTGGAAACATTCAGTACTTC. V gene TRBV6-1 combines with J gene TRBJ2-4; D call uncertain. Germline V gene data show CDR1 as MNHNS and CDR2 as SASEGT. The CDR3 contains 14 residues. V was trimmed by 1 base and J by 6 bases, leaving 10 bases between them.

The chain employs TRBV7-2 and TRBJ1-2; D gene unclear. V was shortened by 0 bases and J by 7 bases, with 15 bases between the two germline ends. The germline V gene encodes CDR1 SGHTA and CDR2 FQGNSA. The CDR3 contains 15 residues. CDR3 sequence reads: CASSLAPQATGGYTF. As DNA, the CDR3 is TGTGCCAGCAGCTTAGCGCCCCAGGCCACTGGTGGCTACACCTTC.

This clone was counted only a few times. The chain couples TRBV19 to TRBJ1-5; D is possibly TRBD1 (6 bases). Germline V lookup: CDR1 LNHDA, CDR2 SQIVND (reference sequence). The CDR3 loop spans 15 amino acids. With 5 bases removed from V and 2 bases from J, the gap between germline ends came to 13 bases. CDR3: CASSPKTGGNQPQHF. The CDR3 region has the DNA TGTGCCAGTAGTCCCAAGACAGGAGGCAATCAGCCCCAGCATTTT. Using reference TRBV19 and TRBJ1-5 for the parts outside the CDR3, the full variable domain is DGGITQSPKYLFRKEGQNVTLSCEQNLNHDAMYWYRQDPGQGLRLIYYSQIVNDFQKGDIAEGYSVSREKKESFPLTVTSAQKNPTAFYLCASSPKTGGNQPQHFGDGTRLSIL.